The T cell receptor beta chain described here comes from a study of T cells in Graves' hyperthyroidism and ophthalmopathy. Broader study findings: Among thyroid clonotypes expanded above 0.001, most also appeared in blood.

This clonotype appeared many times. Its antigen is not known. Aged 18 to 65, the patients had hyperthyroidism that was newly diagnosed and had lasted under 2 months. Between the trimmed V and J ends, which lost 6 bases and 3 bases, there was a span of 12 bases. CDR1 and CDR2 (germline): DFQATT, SNEGSKA (reference sequence). This CDR3 spans 13 amino acids. Amplified TCR beta CDR3 regions came from RNA transcripts. First-round RT-PCR targeting the TCR CDR3 was performed with the HTBI primer set. TCRdb reprocessed the multiplex PCR reads via MiXCR and lists one record per CDR3 protein. Of 300,000 to 350,000 distinct CDR3 sequences in the sample, approximately 15% were seen once.

This clonotype originated in a woman in her 30s with Graves' hyperthyroidism. The sample comprised blood. The V and J genes are TRBV20-1 and TRBJ1-5; tentative D call: TRBD1 (5 bases). The DNA of the CDR3 is TGCAGTGCGGACATGGCGGACAATCAGCCCCAGCATTTT. Amino acids: CSADMADNQPQHF.